These T cell receptor beta chains were read from a single sample in a study of vaccination effects on CD4 cells after COVID-19. Their antigen targets remain unknown. Sequencing was performed with immunoSEQ multiplex PCR; in TCRdb, only in-frame clones are kept and a portion is missing. The data hold roughly 46,000 clones, with around 80% observed a single time. Material: CD4+ T cells from PBMCs cultured with HCoV-OC43 spike peptides, obtained after COVID-19 vaccination. The receptors here all came from a human donor who received a COVID-19 vaccine. CDR3s include the opening cysteine and the closing phenylalanine or tryptophan. The D gene is left open where the match is weak. Clone size is stated in some rows and not others, as once, few, many or a class when expanded.

TRBJ2-3 | TRBV11-2 | - | TRBD2 | TGTGCCAGCAGCACCCGACTAGCGGGGACTACAGATACGCAGTATTTT | CASSTRLAGTTDTQYF
TRBJ2-3 | TRBV5-4 | few | TRBD1 | TGTGCCAGCAGCCGGACAGGGTCCCGCACAGATACGCAGTATTTT | CASSRTGSRTDTQYF
TRBJ1-2 | TRBV7-9 | - | TRBD1 | TGTGCCAGCAGCCTAGCACAGGGGGAGAGCTACACCTTC | CASSLAQGESYTF
TRBJ2-1 | TRBV4-1 | - | TRBD2 | TGCGCCAGCAGCCTACACCCGACTAGCGGGGGGGCGTTTGAGCAGTTCTTC | CASSLHPTSGGAFEQFF
TRBJ1-3 | TRBV18 | medium-sized | - | TGTGCCAGCGAGAAAACAGAAAACACCATATATTTT | CASEKTENTIYF
TRBJ1-2 | TRBV28 | - | - | TGTGCCAGCAGGGAGGGGGGTGATGGCTACACCTTC | CASREGGDGYTF
TRBJ2-1 | TRBV2 | - | - | TGTGCCAGCTGCGTTTACAATGAGCAGTTCTTC | CASCVYNEQFF
TRBJ1-2 | TRBV19 | few | - | TGTGCCAGTAGTATTACTTTGCCGGCAGGCTTCTATGGCTACACCTTC | CASSITLPAGFYGYTF
TRBJ2-1 | TRBV19 | - | TRBD1 | TGTGCCAGTAGTATGACAGGGGGGTACAATGAGCAGTTCTTC | CASSMTGGYNEQFF
TRBJ2-6 | TRBV2 | - | - | TGTGCCAGCAGTGAAGGAGGACCCGGGGCCAACGTCCTGACTTTC | CASSEGGPGANVLTF
TRBJ1-2 | TRBV7-9 | - | TRBD1 | TGTGCCAGCAGCTCGGACAGGCTACCACCCCACTACACCTTC | CASSSDRLPPHYTF
TRBJ2-7 | TRBV10-1 | - | TRBD1 | TGCGCCATCTGCCGGGACAGGGCGATATACGAGCAGTACTTC | CAICRDRAIYEQYF
TRBJ2-5 | TRBV6-6 | - | TRBD2 | TGTGCCAGCAGTCGGACTAGCGGGAGGGTAGAGACCCAGTACTTC | CASSRTSGRVETQYF
TRBJ1-2 | TRBV12-3/TRBV12-4 | - | - | TGTGCCAGCAGTGGTTGGGGCGCTGGGGGCTACACCTTC | CASSGWGAGGYTF
TRBJ2-2 | TRBV21-1 | - | - | TGTGCCAGCAGCAGTTTAGCGGGAAGGTCCCCCGGGGAGCTGTTTTTT | CASSSLAGRSPGELFF
TRBJ2-1 | TRBV5-1 | - | TRBD2 | TGCGCCAGCAGCAAAAGTACTAGCGGCAATGAGCAGTTCTTC | CASSKSTSGNEQFF
TRBJ1-1 | TRBV6-1 | - | - | TGTGCCAGCAGTGAAAGACCGGCTGGCGGGAACACTGAAGCTTTCTTT | CASSERPAGGNTEAFF
TRBJ2-1 | TRBV6-2/TRBV6-3 | - | TRBD2 | TGTGCCAGCAGTGCCACTAGCGGGAGTGGCAATGAGCAGTTCTTC | CASSATSGSGNEQFF
TRBJ2-1 | TRBV4-1 | - | TRBD2 | TGCGCCAGCAGCCTGGGACTAGCGGGAGGGCCGAACAATGAGCAGTTCTTC | CASSLGLAGGPNNEQFF
TRBJ2-3 | TRBV7-9 | - | TRBD2 | TGTGCCAGCAGCTTAGTCGGGATGACTAGCGGCACAGATACGCAGTATTTT | CASSLVGMTSGTDTQYF
TRBJ2-7 | TRBV9 | - | TRBD2 | TGTGCCAGCAGCGTAACTAGCGGGGGACGGGACGAGCAGTACTTC | CASSVTSGGRDEQYF
TRBJ2-1 | TRBV7-9 | - | - | TGTGCCAGCAGCTTAGCACTACTCAATGAGCAGTTCTTC | CASSLALLNEQFF
TRBJ2-5 | TRBV27 | - | TRBD2 | TGTGCCAGCATGTCTAGCGGGGGCCAAGAGACCCAGTACTTC | CASMSSGGQETQYF
TRBJ2-7 | TRBV19 | - | TRBD1 | TGTGCCAGTAGTGCTCCGGGACAGAGCTCCTACGAGCAGTACTTC | CASSAPGQSSYEQYF
TRBJ2-7 | TRBV19 | - | TRBD1 | TGTGCCAGTAGTCACCCCCCAGGGGGTTCCCCCTACGAGCAGTACTTC | CASSHPPGGSPYEQYF
TRBJ1-1 | TRBV18 | - | - | TGTGCCAGCTCCCAATCCCCGAACATGAACACTGAAGCTTTCTTT | CASSQSPNMNTEAFF
TRBJ2-3 | TRBV6-6 | - | - | TGTGCCAGCAGTCCCGCCGTGTGGGAGAAGACAGATACGCAGTATTTT | CASSPAVWEKTDTQYF
TRBJ1-2 | TRBV20-1 | - | - | TGCAGTGCCGCGGGGAGCTATGGCTACACCTTC | CSAAGSYGYTF
TRBJ2-3 | TRBV4-2 | - | - | TGTGCCAGCAGGGGTCCAAGCACAGATACGCAGTATTTT | CASRGPSTDTQYF
TRBJ2-2 | TRBV5-1 | few | - | TGCGCCAGCAGCTTCACGGTGAACACCGGGGAGCTGTTTTTT | CASSFTVNTGELFF
TRBJ2-1 | TRBV19 | few | - | TGTGCCAGTAGTATAGCAACTATGGATTTTCGCAATGAGCAGTTCTTC | CASSIATMDFRNEQFF
TRBJ1-5 | TRBV30 | - | TRBD1 | TGTGCCTGGAGTGGGGGACAGGGACTGCCCCAGCATTTT | CAWSGGQGLPQHF
TRBJ2-1 | TRBV6-5 | - | - | TGTGCCAGCAGCCGGGTCGACTCAGGGAACCATGAGCAGTTCTTC | CASSRVDSGNHEQFF
TRBJ1-6 | TRBV6-1 | few | TRBD1 | TGTGCCAGCAGTGAATACGCGCCACAGGGGAATAATTCACCCCTCCACTTT | CASSEYAPQGNNSPLHF
TRBJ1-2 | TRBV6-5 | - | - | TGTGCCAGCAGTTACCGCGGGCAGTATGGCTACACCTTC | CASSYRGQYGYTF
TRBJ1-1 | TRBV3-1/TRBV3-2 | few | - | TGTGCCAGCAGCCCCAGCATTTCGCCGGGGACTGAAGCTTTCTTT | CASSPSISPGTEAFF
TRBJ1-2 | TRBV20-1 | - | - | TGCAGTGCTAGAAACAGTTTGGGGTACACCTTC | CSARNSLGYTF
TRBJ2-7 | TRBV12-3/TRBV12-4 | - | - | TGTGCCAGCAGCCTAGAGACACGGAACGAGCAGTACTTC | CASSLETRNEQYF
TRBJ2-7 | TRBV5-1 | - | TRBD1 | TGCGCCAGCAGGGCAAGGGGGCAGGGCACGCTGTCCTACGAGCAGTACTTC | CASRARGQGTLSYEQYF
TRBJ1-2 | TRBV18 | few | - | TGTGCCAGCTCACCAACCCGAGATAACTATGGCTACACCTTC | CASSPTRDNYGYTF
TRBJ2-1 | TRBV27 | once | TRBD2 | TGTGCCAGCAGTTTACTAGCGGGAGGTTGGAATGAGCAGTTCTTC | CASSLLAGGWNEQFF
TRBJ2-7 | TRBV5-1 | - | - | TGCGCCAGCAGCTTGGCGGCAGGGCCTTCTGAAGAGCAGTACTTC | CASSLAAGPSEEQYF